Each of the 7 T cell receptor beta chains below was sequenced from the same sample in a study of T cell repertoires in cytomegalovirus infection. TCRdb processed the reads anew with MiXCR; each CDR3 protein has one entry. The sample records 90,000 to 130,000 distinct CDR3 sequences, 10% being singletons. For these receptors, no antigen is known. The sequencing sample was made of PBMCs, sequenced either directly or after in vitro stimulation (not recorded which). The source of these receptors is a human donor in good health (CMV status not recorded). Some clones in this sample may be carry-over from other donors' samples.

The chain joins TRBV6-6 to TRBJ2-7; D remains unclear. Germline V CDR1 and CDR2: MNHNY, SVGAGI (reference sequence). CDR3 length: 14 amino acids. CDR3 region: CASSRSHGASEWDV. The CDR3, as DNA: TGTGCCAGCAGCAGATCCCACGGAGCTTCCGAGTGGGACGTC.

Notes on this clonotype: A much bigger clone sits one base away, suggesting this may be a read error. J is TRBJ2-4 and V is TRBV2; tentative D call: TRBD1 (6 bases). Per germline, CDR1 SNHLY and CDR2 FYNNEI. The CDR3 totals 14 residues. The chain's CDR3 is CASTGTGSNNILYF. CDR3 bases: TGTGCCAGCACGGGAACAGGGTCAAACAACATTCTGTACTTC.

The sample holds a few counts of this clonotype. This chain connects TRBV7-9 to TRBJ1-5; 8 bases fit TRBD1. Germline CDR1 SEHNR, CDR2 FQNEAQ (reference sequence). This CDR3 is 18 amino acids long. V shed 2 bases and J 3 bases; nucleotides not matched to a gene: 12. CDR3 loop: CASSLLQGAGGPNQPQHF. The CDR3 region has the DNA TGTGCCAGCAGCTTACTTCAAGGTGCAGGGGGCCCCAATCAGCCCCAGCATTTT.

This clonotype has at least ten counts. V gene TRBV11-2 combines with J gene TRBJ2-3; D not certain. V was clipped by 5 bases and J by 2 bases, with 14 bases between them. The germline V gene encodes CDR1 SGHAT and CDR2 FQNNGV. This CDR3 spans 15 amino acids. The CDR3 reads CASSAGTRYTDTQYF. In nucleotides, the CDR3 is TGTGCCAGCAGCGCTGGAACGAGGTACACAGATACGCAGTATTTT.

This clonotype has just a few counts. The chain has TRBV7-3 and TRBJ1-4, with 9 bases lining up with TRBD1. Trimming cost V 5 bases and J 7 bases; bases outside gene matches: 8. This CDR3 spans 15 amino acids. Germline lookup yields CDR1 SGHTA and CDR2 FQGTGA. The CDR3 region is CASSAGTGRGEKLFF. The CDR3 region has the DNA TGTGCCAGCAGCGCCGGGACAGGGAGGGGTGAAAAACTGTTTTTT.

This clonotype was detected a few times. This chain joins TRBV7-2 and TRBJ1-3; D unresolved. V was clipped by 1 base and J by 1 base, with 8 bases between them. The germline CDR1 and CDR2 sequences are SGHTA and FQGNSA. This CDR3 is 15 amino acids long. The DNA of the CDR3 is TGTGCCAGCAGCTTAGAGTCAGGTTCTGGAAACACCATATATTTT. Translated: CASSLESGSGNTIYF.

This sequence joins TRBV7-3 and TRBJ1-3; D perhaps matches TRBD1 (5 bases). CDR1 SGHTA and CDR2 FQGTGA come from the germline V gene. The CDR3 runs 14 residues. The V gene lost 2 bases and the J gene lost 2 bases, with 7 bases spanning the gap. CDR3 protein: CASSLGGPGNTIYF. In DNA, the CDR3 is TGTGCCAGCAGCTTAGGGGGTCCTGGAAACACCATATATTTT.